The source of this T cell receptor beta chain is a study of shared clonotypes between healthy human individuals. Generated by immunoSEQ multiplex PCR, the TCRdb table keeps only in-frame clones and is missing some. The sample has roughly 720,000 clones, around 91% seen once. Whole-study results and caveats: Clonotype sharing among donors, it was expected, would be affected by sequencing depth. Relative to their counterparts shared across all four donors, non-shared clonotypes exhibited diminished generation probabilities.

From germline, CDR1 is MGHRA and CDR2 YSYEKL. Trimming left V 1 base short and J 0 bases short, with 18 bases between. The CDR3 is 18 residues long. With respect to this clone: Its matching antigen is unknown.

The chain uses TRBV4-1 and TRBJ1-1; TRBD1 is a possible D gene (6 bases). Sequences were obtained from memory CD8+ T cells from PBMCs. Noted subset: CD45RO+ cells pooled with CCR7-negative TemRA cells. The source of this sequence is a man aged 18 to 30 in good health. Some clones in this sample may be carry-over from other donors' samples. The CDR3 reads CASSQAPGGPFLNTEAFF. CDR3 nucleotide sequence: TGCGCCAGCAGCCAAGCTCCTGGGGGCCCATTCTTGAACACTGAAGCTTTCTTT.